These T cell receptor beta chains were read from a single sample in a study of blood T cell repertoires in COVID-19. The table came from immunoSEQ multiplex PCR; TCRdb's copy has only in-frame clones and leaves some out. The sample yields 370,000 or so clones, around 87% seen once. What was sequenced was PBMCs or T cells enriched from blood (not recorded which). The receptors shown here come from a man aged 30 to 39 who had recovered from COVID-19. Each CDR3 is given with its conserved first and last residue. The D gene is left open where the match is weak. Some rows have no size entry. The others give once, few or many, or a class for an expanded clone.

J	V	size	D	CDR3	DNA
TRBJ1-5	TRBV3-1/TRBV3-2	once	.	CASSTAGRVTQPQHF	TGTGCCAGCAGCACAGCAGGGAGGGTCACTCAGCCCCAGCATTTT
TRBJ2-3	TRBV3-1/TRBV3-2	.	TRBD1	CASSRRTTGASTDTQYF	TGTGCCAGCAGTCGGAGAACAACAGGGGCTAGCACAGATACGCAGTATTTT
TRBJ2-7	TRBV9	.	TRBD2	CASSRGSPLAANYEQYF	TGTGCCAGCAGCAGGGGATCTCCACTAGCGGCTAACTACGAGCAGTACTTC
TRBJ1-5	TRBV19	.	TRBD1	CASKVRTGVGNQPQHF	TGTGCCAGTAAAGTCCGGACAGGGGTCGGGAATCAGCCCCAGCATTTT
TRBJ2-1	TRBV7-8	.	.	CASKGGGLAGNNEQFF	TGTGCCAGCAAAGGGGGGGGGCTAGCAGGCAACAATGAGCAGTTCTTC
TRBJ2-1	TRBV7-3	.	.	CASSPTTDNEQFF	TGTGCCAGCAGCCCCACGACAGACAATGAGCAGTTCTTC
TRBJ1-2	TRBV9	.	.	CASSAGLGANLYTF	TGTGCCAGCAGCGCCGGGTTAGGGGCGAATCTCTACACCTTC
TRBJ1-1	TRBV6-2/TRBV6-3	few	.	CASTYLAGADTEAFF	TGTGCCAGCACTTACCTAGCGGGGGCAGACACTGAAGCTTTCTTT
TRBJ1-2	TRBV6-5	.	.	CASSYSREAGYTF	TGTGCCAGCAGTTACTCCAGGGAGGCTGGCTACACCTTC
TRBJ1-1	TRBV6-5	.	TRBD1	CASRTGDSNTEAFF	TGTGCCAGCAGAACAGGGGACTCGAACACTGAAGCTTTCTTT
TRBJ1-2	TRBV19	.	.	CASNNRVYGYTF	TGTGCCAGTAATAACAGGGTCTATGGCTACACCTTC
TRBJ1-5	TRBV3-1/TRBV3-2	.	TRBD1	CASSPSGQASNQPQHF	TGTGCCAGCAGCCCCTCCGGACAGGCTAGCAATCAGCCCCAGCATTTT
TRBJ2-5	TRBV10-3	.	.	CAISDPGHPSETQYF	TGTGCCATCAGTGACCCGGGACACCCATCGGAGACCCAGTACTTC
TRBJ2-3	TRBV19	.	TRBD1	CASSKRGGTGTDTQYF	TGTGCCAGTAGTAAAAGGGGCGGGACAGGGACAGATACGCAGTATTTT
TRBJ2-4	TRBV11-3	.	.	CASITGHLAKNIQYF	TGTGCCAGCATCACAGGACATCTAGCCAAAAACATTCAGTACTTC
TRBJ1-5	TRBV19	.	TRBD1	CASTAGDRGRNQPQHF	TGTGCCAGTACCGCCGGGGACAGGGGTCGCAATCAGCCCCAGCATTTT
TRBJ1-6	TRBV2	.	.	CASSEVRDSPLHF	TGTGCCAGCAGTGAAGTAAGAGATTCACCCCTCCACTTT
TRBJ1-2	TRBV10-1	once	TRBD1	CASRRDRGRGYTF	TGCGCCAGCAGAAGGGACAGAGGGAGAGGCTACACCTTC
TRBJ1-3	TRBV10-3	.	TRBD1	CAISKDRGGGGNTIYF	TGTGCCATCAGTAAGGACAGAGGGGGCGGTGGAAACACCATATATTTT
TRBJ1-2	TRBV19	once	.	CASSIRGLDYGYTF	TGTGCCAGTAGTATAAGAGGGTTGGACTATGGCTACACCTTC
TRBJ1-2	TRBV6-1	.	.	CASSEVSGVNYGYTF	TGTGCCAGCAGTGAAGTGTCAGGGGTTAACTATGGCTACACCTTC